Presented here are 8 T cell receptor beta chains from one specimen sequenced in a study of blood T cell repertoires in COVID-19. Clones were read by immunoSEQ multiplex PCR, and TCRdb kept only the in-frame ones, dropping some. The sample has about 63,000 clones; 88% are singletons. What was sequenced was peripheral blood. Source of these receptors: a human donor in a cohort sampled during active COVID-19.

This chain connects TRBV28 to TRBJ2-7; 8 bases map to TRBD1. From germline, CDR1 is MDHEN and CDR2 SYDVKM. V lost 6 bases and J lost 2; bases outside the gene matches: 9. This CDR3 spans 15 amino acids. In nucleotides, the CDR3 is TGTGCCAGCAGCAAGGGACAGGTAGTACCCTACGAGCAGTACTTC. This sequence encodes CASSKGQVVPYEQYF.

The rearrangement joins TRBV3-1 (or the pseudogene TRBV3-2) to TRBJ2-2, with 11 bases matching TRBD2. The CDR3 is made up of 18 amino acids. CDR1 is LGHDT and CDR2 is YNNKEL in the germline V gene (reference sequence). With 6 bases clipped from V and 2 bases from J, the junction kept 11 bases outside the gene matches. This CDR3 is CASSQRPLAGDNTGELFF. The CDR3 DNA is TGTGCCAGCAGTCAGAGACCACTAGCGGGGGATAACACCGGGGAGCTGTTTTTT.

This clone turned up a few times. One end of the junction does not line up with germline, which may come from a read error. This CDR3 is CASTRLSSEQYF. DNA for the CDR3: TGTGCCAGCACAAGACTATCCTCCGAGCAGTACTTC. The J gene is TRBJ2-7, the V gene TRBV2; tentative D call: TRBD2 (5 bases). In germline, CDR1 is SNHLY, CDR2 FYNNEI. This CDR3 has 12 amino acids.

The CDR3 nucleotides read TGTGCCAGCTCAGGTCGGACAGGTCAACGTTACAATGAGCAGTTCTTC. This gives the protein CASSGRTGQRYNEQFF. The chain joins TRBV18 to TRBJ2-1, with TRBD1 matching 7 bases. CDR1 is KGHSH and CDR2 is LQKENI in the germline V gene. The V and J ends lost 5 bases and 4 bases, in that order; junction bases with no gene match: 11. The CDR3 covers 16 residues.

This sequence joins TRBV11-2 and TRBJ2-7; the match to TRBD1 covers 8 bases. The germline V gene has CDR1 SGHAT and CDR2 FQNNGV. V lost 3 bases and J lost 1; bases outside the gene matches: 8. This CDR3 has 16 residues. CDR3 sequence reads: CASSFQSGQVSYEQYF. The CDR3 nucleotides read TGTGCCAGCAGCTTCCAGTCGGGACAGGTATCCTACGAGCAGTACTTC.

This clone has a single count. The rearrangement joins TRBV29-1 to TRBJ1-1, with unresolved D. CDR3 length: 12 amino acids. The V gene's germline CDR1 is SQVTM and CDR2 ANQGSEA. Deletions cut 0 bases from V and 6 bases from J, with 8 bases between. DNA for the CDR3: TGCAGCGTTGAAGATCCTCCAGCTGAAGCTTTCTTT. The encoded protein is CSVEDPPAEAFF. The whole variable domain, remainder taken from reference TRBV29-1 and TRBJ1-1, is SAVISQKPSRDICQRGTSLTIQCQVDSQVTMMFWYRQQPGQSLTLIATANQGSEATYESGFVIDKFPISRPNLTFSTLTVSNMSPEDSSIYLCSVEDPPAEAFFGQGTRLTVV.

This rearrangement joins TRBV5-1 to TRBJ2-7, with 7 bases that match TRBD2. The V and J ends lost 4 bases and 9 bases, in that order; junction bases with no gene match: 7. Per germline, CDR1 SGHRS and CDR2 YFSETQ. This CDR3 is built from 12 residues. The CDR3 DNA is TGCGCCAGCAGCCGGGAGCGGGGAGCGCAGTACTTC. Encoded protein: CASSRERGAQYF.

The V and J genes are TRBV2 and TRBJ2-5; D remains ambiguous. The CDR3 is 14 amino acids. V was cut by 4 bases and J by 4 bases, with 13 bases left in between. Germline lookup yields CDR1 SNHLY and CDR2 FYNNEI. CDR3 loop: CASSGMVRGETQYF. The DNA for the CDR3 is TGTGCCAGCAGTGGGATGGTGAGAGGAGAGACCCAGTACTTC. Using reference TRBV2 and TRBJ2-5 for the parts outside the CDR3, the full variable domain is EPEVTQTPSHQVTQMGQEVILRCVPISNHLYFYWYRQILGQKVEFLVSFYNNEISEKSEIFDDQFSVERPDGSNFTLKIRSTKLEDSAMYFCASSGMVRGETQYFGPGTRLLVL.